This TCR beta chain is from a study of blood T cells in healthy people across ages. Study-wide results and limits: Naive CD4+ cells and diversity were both higher in long-lived donors than in aged donors.

Every donor contributed roughly 10 milliliters of peripheral blood by blood draw. Total RNA was isolated from each sample in quantities of at least 5.5 micrograms. As concerns this clonotype: Its antigen is as yet unknown.

It was with a sample-barcoded 5' primer and a J-beta primer mix that a second PCR of roughly 6 to 11 cycles was run. TCRdb used MiXCR to reprocess the 5' RACE reads, holding one entry per CDR3 protein. Altogether approximately 2,000,000 distinct CDR3 sequences are present, 39% being singletons, with the ten largest covering under 25%. Deletions cut 6 bases from V and 7 bases from J, with 16 bases between. This CDR3 region has 14 residues. Germline CDR1 and CDR2: SEHNR and FQNEAQ (reference sequence). This sequence was found in a human donor in good health. The sample consisted of blood. The chain employs TRBV7-9 and TRBJ2-1; TRBD2 is a possible D gene (6 bases). The CDR3 here is CASSHEMGTNEQFF. In nucleotides, the CDR3 is TGTGCCAGCAGTCACGAAATGGGGACTAATGAGCAGTTCTTC. The full variable domain, completed using reference TRBV7-9 and TRBJ2-1, is DTGVSQNPRHKITKRGQNVTFRCDPISEHNRLYWYRQTLGQGPEFLTYFQNEAQLEKSRLLSDRFSAERPKGSFSTLEIQRTEQGDSAMYLCASSHEMGTNEQFFGPGTRLTVL.